The next 27 T cell receptor beta chains were all read from a single sample in a study of response to subunit inactivated influenza vaccine. TCRdb itself ran the RT-PCR reads through MiXCR, one entry per CDR3 protein. The sample includes 450,000 to 700,000 distinct CDR3 sequences, about 14% of them seen just once. Sequences were derived from PBMCs from blood, sampled about 13 days after vaccination. The receptors come from a man aged 45-60 years who received an inactivated influenza vaccine.

This clonotype has only a few counts. V gene TRBV3-1 combines with J gene TRBJ1-1, with a tentative D call TRBD1 (5 bases). The CDR3 covers 13 residues. V lost 8 bases, J lost 3 bases, and 13 bases lay in between. Germline V gene data show CDR1 as LGHDT and CDR2 as YNNKEL (reference sequence). The CDR3 nucleotides read TGTGCCAGCCGGGGGAGAGGGCACACTGAAGCTTTCTTT. Its translation: CASRGRGHTEAFF.

Only a few counts were recorded for this clonotype. The chain links TRBV30 to TRBJ2-7; a weak D match, TRBD1 (6 bases). Germline-derived CDR1 and CDR2 are GTSNPN and SVGIG (reference sequence). The CDR3 totals 16 residues. V lost 0 bases and J lost 1, with 16 bases in between. The CDR3, as DNA: TGTGCCTGGAGTGTACTTCTTCCGGGACAATCCTACGAGCAGTACTTC. Amino acid sequence: CAWSVLLPGQSYEQYF.

This clonotype appeared a few times. The chain combines TRBV6-2 or TRBV6-3 with TRBJ1-1, with 8 bases matching TRBD1. Germline CDR1 MNHEY, CDR2 SVGEGT. CDR3 size: 18 residues. The junction had 22 bases not matched to a gene; V was cut back by 6 bases and J by 7 bases. CDR3 DNA sequence: TGTGCCAGCAGACTTAGGACAGGGAGCGCCTCACTGGATTTTGAAGCTTTCTTT. It yields the protein CASRLRTGSASLDFEAFF.

This clonotype has a count of ten or more. The genes are TRBV6-1 and TRBJ2-3; TRBD2 agrees at 8 bases. Trimming at V came to 7 bases and at J to 0 bases, leaving 12 bases not matched to a gene. CDR1 is MNHNS, CDR2 SASEGT, per germline. The CDR3 has 17 amino acids. The CDR3 nucleotides are TGTGCCAGCACCCCCTTGTTTGCGGGGGGTAGCACAGATACGCAGTATTTT. It yields the protein CASTPLFAGGSTDTQYF.

A note on this clonotype: At one of its ends the junction is not consistent with the germline gene, which may arise from a read error. The rearrangement uses TRBV12-3 or TRBV12-4 and TRBJ2-3; 13 positions agree with TRBD2. The CDR3 is 16 amino acids. The CDR3 is CCTGLAGVTSTDTQYF. Here the CDR3 DNA reads TGCTGCACCGGACTAGCGGGAGTAACTAGCACAGATACGCAGTATTTT.

This clonotype was counted only a few times. The genes are TRBV7-2 and TRBJ2-7; no clear D gene. V lost 6 bases and J lost 5, with 11 bases in between. Germline CDR1 SGHTA, CDR2 FQGNSA. The CDR3 extends over 12 amino acids. CDR3 nucleotide sequence: TGTGCCAGCAGTGAGATTCGGAACGAGCAGTACTTC. Protein sequence: CASSEIRNEQYF.

Only one count was recorded for this clonotype. The chain combines TRBV4-2 with TRBJ2-7; TRBD1 aligns across 8 bases. This CDR3 has 16 amino acids. Germline CDR1 reads LGHNA; CDR2 reads YNFKEQ. V lost 0 bases, J lost 3 bases, and 7 bases stayed unmatched. CDR3 sequence (DNA): TGTGCCAGCAGCCAAGATACGGAGACAGGGGTCTACGAGCAGTACTTC. It yields the protein CASSQDTETGVYEQYF.

This rearrangement joins TRBV15 to TRBJ1-2; a possible D gene is TRBD1 (6 bases). The CDR3 runs 14 residues. Germline assignment: CDR1 LNHNV and CDR2 YYDKDF (reference sequence). V shed 8 bases and J shed 3 bases, with 16 bases lying between them. CDR3 residues: CATALGGRDYGYTF. The CDR3 DNA follows: TGTGCCACCGCTTTGGGGGGCAGGGACTATGGCTACACCTTC.

This chain connects TRBV20-1 to TRBJ1-6, with unresolved D. Germline V gives CDR1 DFQATT, CDR2 SNEGSKA (reference sequence). This CDR3 contains 13 residues. Trimming cost V 5 bases and J 5 bases, with 10 bases left between them. The CDR3 is CSAEGSNNSPLHF. CDR3 DNA: TGCAGTGCTGAGGGCAGTAATAATTCACCCCTCCACTTT.

The DNA of the CDR3 is TGTGCCAGCAGCTCCGACAGAACCCTCCACTTT. Translation gives CASSSDRTLHF. The chain links TRBV7-8 to TRBJ1-6; D is possibly TRBD1 (5 bases). Trimming shortened V by 4 bases and J by 14 bases, and 9 bases separated the two germline ends. Per germline, CDR1 SGHVS and CDR2 FQNEAQ. The CDR3 spans 11 residues.

This clonotype appeared a few times. The chain has TRBV28 and TRBJ2-1; D is unresolved. V shed 11 bases and J shed 7 bases, with 18 bases lying between them. Germline values: CDR1 MDHEN, CDR2 SYDVKM. This CDR3 comprises 13 residues. This CDR3 reads CAAKTRLENEQFF. In DNA, the CDR3 is TGTGCCGCTAAAACAAGGCTCGAAAATGAGCAGTTCTTC.

V usage is TRBV5-6 and J usage is TRBJ2-2; the D is unclear. Germline V gene data show CDR1 as SGHDT and CDR2 as YYEEEE. Trimming left V 0 bases short and J 0 bases short, with 12 bases between. CDR3 length equals 17 residues. CDR3 nucleotides: TGTGCCAGCAGCTTGGGAGGTCTACCCGCGAACACCGGGGAGCTGTTTTTT. Its translation is CASSLGGLPANTGELFF.

This clonotype was found a few times. V usage is TRBV12-3 or TRBV12-4 and J usage is TRBJ1-4; the D is unclear. V was clipped by 6 bases and J by 8 bases, with 10 bases between them. The CDR3 extends over 12 amino acids. The CDR3 loop reads CASRVMGEKLFF. The CDR3 nucleotides are TGTGCCAGCAGGGTGATGGGGGAAAAACTGTTTTTT.

This clonotype was seen a handful of times. The chain couples TRBV20-1 to TRBJ1-2; no clear D gene. The germline gives CDR1 DFQATT, CDR2 SNEGSKA (reference sequence). This CDR3 contains 15 residues. The V end was cut by 5 bases, the J end by 3 bases, with 19 bases between. The CDR3, as DNA: TGCAGTGCTCCCCCCAGTACCGTCAAGGACTATGGCTACACCTTC. It encodes CSAPPSTVKDYGYTF.

This clonotype has ten or more counts. The gene calls are TRBV3-1 and TRBJ2-4; D is possibly TRBD1 (6 bases). Germline V gene lookup returns CDR1 LGHDT and CDR2 YNNKEL (reference sequence). Trimming took 2 bases from V and 3 from J, leaving 14 bases between them. The CDR3 extends over 16 amino acids. The CDR3 coding sequence is TGTGCCAGCAGCCAACTTTCGACAGGATTCAAAAACATTCAGTACTTC. Protein sequence: CASSQLSTGFKNIQYF.

This clonotype was recorded a few times. The gene calls are TRBV7-2 and TRBJ1-2; maybe TRBD1 (5 bases). This CDR3 is 14 amino acids long. Per germline, CDR1 SGHTA and CDR2 FQGNSA. The germline V and J ends were trimmed by 5 bases and 2 bases, with 12 bases remaining between them. CDR3: CASSPGRTNYGYTF. CDR3 DNA: TGTGCCAGCAGCCCGGGACGTACAAACTATGGCTACACCTTC.

This clonotype was seen a few times. The chain recombines TRBV2 with TRBJ2-3, with unresolved D. V was trimmed by 8 bases and J by 1 base, leaving 7 bases between them. The CDR3 is 12 amino acids. The germline CDR1 and CDR2 sequences are SNHLY and FYNNEI. The CDR3 nucleotides are TGTGCCAGCTATCGCGGCACAGATACGCAGTATTTT. This encodes CASYRGTDTQYF.

This clonotype has just a few counts. The chain carries TRBV28 and TRBJ2-2, with D perhaps being TRBD1 or TRBD2 (5 bases each). V was cut by 3 bases and J by 4 bases, with 12 bases left in between. The CDR3 loop spans 15 amino acids. Germline-derived CDR1 and CDR2 are MDHEN and SYDVKM. The CDR3 reads CASSFRGTLTGELFF. The CDR3 DNA reads TGTGCCAGCAGTTTCAGAGGGACCCTCACCGGGGAGCTGTTTTTT.

The gene calls are TRBV30 and TRBJ2-1; tentatively, D is TRBD2 (5 bases). CDR1 and CDR2 from the germline V gene are GTSNPN and SVGIG (reference sequence). Trimming removed 4 bases at V and 0 bases at J, with 13 bases between. The CDR3 is 15 residues long. The CDR3 sequence is CAWTGAAHSYNEQFF. The CDR3 region has the DNA TGTGCCTGGACAGGAGCGGCCCACTCCTACAATGAGCAGTTCTTC.

The V and J genes are TRBV3-1 and TRBJ2-3, with D possibly matching TRBD1 (6 bases). The CDR3 runs to 15 residues. Germline V CDR1 and CDR2: LGHDT, YNNKEL (reference sequence). Trimming took off 0 bases at V and 1 base at J, with 8 bases between the two ends. The CDR3 nucleotides read TGTGCCAGCAGCCAAGAAGGACAGCGCACAGATACGCAGTATTTT. Translated: CASSQEGQRTDTQYF.

The chain uses TRBV7-9 and TRBJ2-3, with TRBD1 matching over 8 bases. Losses at the gene ends were 4 bases for V and 9 bases for J; bases not matched to a gene: 3. This CDR3 contains 12 residues. Per germline, CDR1 SEHNR and CDR2 FQNEAQ (reference sequence). The CDR3 bases are TGTGCCAGCAGCTCTGACAGGGGAACGCAGTATTTT. This codes for CASSSDRGTQYF.

This clonotype was observed at least ten times. The chain uses TRBV4-1 and TRBJ2-2; the match to TRBD1 covers 7 bases. This CDR3 is built from 16 residues. Germline CDR1 MGHRA, CDR2 YSYEKL. With V trimmed by 1 base and J by 6 bases, 8 bases remained unmatched. CDR3 residues: CASSQADRSPPGELFF. DNA of the CDR3: TGCGCCAGCAGCCAAGCGGACAGGAGCCCCCCCGGGGAGCTGTTTTTT.

V and J are TRBV28 and TRBJ2-3; D gene ambiguous. V was pared by 1 base and J by 0 bases, with 11 bases between. This CDR3 region has 16 residues. CDR1 is MDHEN, CDR2 SYDVKM, per germline. The chain's CDR3 is CASSLFSRPSTDTQYF. The CDR3 DNA follows: TGTGCCAGCAGTTTATTCTCGCGGCCTAGCACAGATACGCAGTATTTT.

In this sample, this clonotype turned up once. This chain connects TRBV12-3 or TRBV12-4 to TRBJ2-1; D remains ambiguous. The CDR3 runs to 14 residues. The V end lost 3 bases, the J end lost 6 bases, and 12 bases lay between the germline ends. CDR3 bases: TGTGCCAGCAGTTTCGCCGTTAGAAGCAATGAGCAGTTCTTC. This encodes CASSFAVRSNEQFF.

The chain links TRBV15 to TRBJ1-1; no reliable D call. CDR3 size: 18 residues. V was pared by 1 base and J by 0 bases, with 18 bases between. The germline V gene encodes CDR1 LNHNV and CDR2 YYDKDF (reference sequence). CDR3 DNA sequence: TGTGCCACCAGCAGAGCTGGTGGAATTCCGCTCATGAACACTGAAGCTTTCTTT. Translating it yields CATSRAGGIPLMNTEAFF.

This clonotype was observed at least ten times. The V call is TRBV28, the J call TRBJ2-7, with a possible D match to TRBD2 (6 bases). Per germline, CDR1 MDHEN and CDR2 SYDVKM. This CDR3 has 13 amino acids. The V gene lost 7 bases and the J gene lost 2 bases, with 12 bases spanning the gap. CDR3 nucleotide sequence: TGTGCCAGCACCTCCGGGAGAACCTACGAGCAGTACTTC. Translated, it gives CASTSGRTYEQYF. Combining the CDR3 with reference TRBV28 and TRBJ2-7 gives the whole variable domain DVKVTQSSRYLVKRTGEKVFLECVQDMDHENMFWYRQDPGLGLRLIYFSYDVKMKEKGDIPEGYSVSREKKERFSLILESASTNQTSMYLCASTSGRTYEQYFGPGTRLTVT.

This clonotype was counted a few times. V is TRBV4-2 and J is TRBJ2-7, with unresolved D. V lost 2 bases and J lost 1, with 15 bases in between. The CDR3 length is 16 residues. Looked up from germline, CDR1 is LGHNA and CDR2 is YNFKEQ. The DNA of the CDR3 is TGTGCCAGCAGCCAAAACCCCGGTTTAGGGTCCTACGAGCAGTACTTC. Its protein is CASSQNPGLGSYEQYF.